The entry below gives a single TCR beta chain sequence along with its context. As yet, its antigen is unknown. Unique molecular identifiers were affixed to single, distinct cDNA molecules. Each CDR3 protein gets one entry after TCRdb re-called the 5' RACE reads with MiXCR. The table has about 98,000 distinct CDR3 sequences, about 11% seen once. These data come from a study of early T cells in non-severe SARS-CoV-2 infection. In the study overall: Unpaired chains resulted from sequencing bulk RNA of unsorted whole blood. Study outcomes and limitations: Matching results from VDJdb favored anti-spike CD8 responses, leaving private and CD4 specificities undetected.

CDR1 and CDR2 (germline): MGHRA, YSYEKL. The CDR3 has 15 residues. Deletions cut 0 bases from V and 2 bases from J, with 8 bases between. The sample taken for sequencing was whole blood. The rearrangement uses TRBV4-1 and TRBJ2-1; tentatively, D is TRBD1 or TRBD2 (5 bases each). The TCR comes from an adult who was a healthcare worker with PCR-confirmed SARS-CoV-2 infection or an uninfected control (not recorded which). The CDR3 DNA reads TGCGCCAGCAGCCAAGACGAGGGGCCCTACAATGAGCAGTTCTTC. Protein product: CASSQDEGPYNEQFF.